This note documents a single TCR beta chain sequence. The PCR employed 60 Vbeta primers together with 13 Jbeta primers. Repertoires were generated with immunoSEQ multiplex PCR, while TCRdb's copy carries only in-frame clones and drops some. The table lists about 160,000 clones, about 82% of them singletons. These data are taken from a study of cytomegalovirus exposure and HLA in healthy donors. Per germline, CDR1 MDHEN and CDR2 SYDVKM. This CDR3 contains 13 residues. V was cut by 7 bases and J by 5 bases, with 14 bases left in between. Sequenced sample: PBMCs. The chain uses TRBV28 and TRBJ2-5; D remains unclear. The clonotype was recovered from a woman in her 30s in good health and CMV-seropositive. The CDR3 coding sequence is TGTGCCAGCAATCTAGAGTCTCGCGAGACCCAGTACTTC. Protein product: CASNLESRETQYF.